Here is one T cell receptor beta chain with its context. This clonotype was found a few times. Its antigen has not been determined. No much larger clone is present one base from it, and per-base qualities are unavailable. Instrument used: Illumina NovaSeq 6000. TCR cDNA was made using 5'RACE template switching, a step that added a universal primer site and unique molecular identifiers. cDNA synthesis was primed from both the TCR alpha and TCR beta constant segments. Libraries were amplified in two PCR steps, with sample barcodes and sequencing adapters added in the second step. Libraries were sequenced on Illumina HiSeq 2500 (2x100 bp) or NovaSeq (2x150 bp). Per the authors' processing: Reads were demultiplexed and collapsed into UMI consensus sequences with MIGEC, and V(D)J alignment was performed with MiXCR. Clonotypes responding to the vaccine were identified with edgeR on replicate PBMC samples, with the criteria of FDR below 0.01 and a log2 fold change above 5 up to day 15. CD4 or CD8 identity was assigned to each bulk clonotype according to whether the clonotype was present at higher abundance in the sequenced CD4 repertoire or the sequenced CD8 repertoire. In-frame beta chains were kept once TCRdb had trimmed the public reads at Q25 with fastp and called clones with MiXCR. Rows are combined by CDR3 protein, so each entry shows the most common genes and DNA. The V and J calls shown here were made by TCRdb, not taken from the authors' results. The sample table holds roughly 330,000 distinct CDR3 sequences, of which under 5% were seen once. The ten largest clones take up roughly a quarter of the sample.

This entry comes from a study of T cells after yellow fever vaccination (dated by TCRdb to between 2018 and 2021). With respect to the entire study: The SMART-Seq v4 Ultra Low Input RNA kit was used to prepare libraries from fractions with low cell numbers. To track T-cell clones before and after primary and booster YFV17D yellow fever vaccination, bulk TCR alpha and beta repertoires were sequenced longitudinally. Two healthy male donors, one aged 18 to 30 and one aged 30 to 40 years, made up the cohort. Bulk PBMC replicates and cell subsets were isolated from blood drawn at multiple timepoints before and after both primary and secondary immunization.

The treatment or condition label of this sample denotes: live attenuated yellow fever vaccine strain. Two biological replicates of bulk PBMCs were collected at each blood-draw timepoint. PBMCs were isolated from peripheral blood using a standard Ficoll-Paque protocol. TriZol was used to extract RNA from bulk PBMCs, CD4 and CD8 fractions, and dextramer-positive and dextramer-negative fractions. Taken from the germline V gene (reference sequence), the CDR1 and CDR2 loops are SEHNR and FQNEAQ. For this chain, trimming is 8 bases at the V end and 9 bases at the J end, and the number of junction bases without a gene match is 18. Inclusive of the bounding cysteine and phenylalanine, the CDR3 is 16 residues long. The CDR3 DNA has 48 bases and is translated from base 1. What the research found in general, with its limitations: A small fraction of clonotypes appeared in both the CD4 and CD8 compartments, likely as a result of convergent recombination. The secondary T-cell response was weaker than the primary response but faster, peaking on day 5 instead of day 15. FACS-sorted repertoires could contain abundant contaminating clonotypes from the bulk population, so computational filtering was required. After the booster, most of the clones that had expanded following primary vaccination were detected again (almost 98% of CD4 and roughly 90% of CD8), which suggests that memory was broadly maintained. Only two donors were included in the study, so the extent to which the findings can be generalized is limited.

This clonotype originated in a man in his late teens or twenties who received the YFV17D yellow fever vaccine. The chain uses TRBV7-9 and TRBJ2-1, with 8 central nucleotides matching TRBD2. Here the sequenced sample was PBMCs, taken 5 days after the yellow fever booster vaccination. For the CDR3, the sequence is CASRPAGVFGNSEQFF. The bases are TGTGCCAGCCGTCCAGCGGGGGTGTTCGGTAACAGTGAGCAGTTCTTC.